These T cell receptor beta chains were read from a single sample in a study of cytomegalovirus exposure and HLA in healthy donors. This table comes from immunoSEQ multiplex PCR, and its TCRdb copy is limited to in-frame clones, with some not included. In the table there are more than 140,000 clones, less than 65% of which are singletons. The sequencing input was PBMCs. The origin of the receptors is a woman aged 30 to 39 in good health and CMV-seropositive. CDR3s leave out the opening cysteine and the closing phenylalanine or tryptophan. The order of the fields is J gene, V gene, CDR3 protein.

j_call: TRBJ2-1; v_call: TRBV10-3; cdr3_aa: AISGGQKLTNNEQF
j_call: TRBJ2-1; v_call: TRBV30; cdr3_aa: AWSRPFSYNEQF
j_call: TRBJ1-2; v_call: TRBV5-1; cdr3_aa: ASSLRPDRGSYGYT
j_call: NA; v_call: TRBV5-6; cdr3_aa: ASSSLYEQY
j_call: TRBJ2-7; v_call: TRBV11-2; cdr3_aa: ASSPFGGATYEQY
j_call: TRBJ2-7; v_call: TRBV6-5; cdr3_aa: ASSHRTSLY
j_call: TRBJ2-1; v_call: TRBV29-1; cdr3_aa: SSRGGGSNEQF
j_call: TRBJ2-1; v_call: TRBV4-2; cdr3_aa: ASSQEPSGVYNEQF
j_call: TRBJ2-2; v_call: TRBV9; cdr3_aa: ASSATADTGELF
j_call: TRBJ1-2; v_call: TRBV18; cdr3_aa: ASSPASGTGGRGYT
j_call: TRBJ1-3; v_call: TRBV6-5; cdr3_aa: ASSYSWDRLVVY
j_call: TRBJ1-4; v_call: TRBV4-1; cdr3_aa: ASRLTFSEEKLF
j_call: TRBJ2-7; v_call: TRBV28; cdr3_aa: ASSFGGEGLRFIYEQY
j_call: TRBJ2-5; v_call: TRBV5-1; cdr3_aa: ASSLEQGPRTQY
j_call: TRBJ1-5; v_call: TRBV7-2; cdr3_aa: ASSWGDQPQH
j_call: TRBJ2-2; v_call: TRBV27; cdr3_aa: ASSLKPLGELF
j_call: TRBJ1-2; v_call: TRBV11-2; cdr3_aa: ASSLAGTNYGYT
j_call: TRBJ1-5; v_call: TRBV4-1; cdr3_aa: ASSQDRGSDRPQH
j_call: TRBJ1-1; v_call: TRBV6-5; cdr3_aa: ASSRTGWATEAF
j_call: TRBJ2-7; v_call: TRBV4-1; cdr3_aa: ASSQGTGGSYEQY
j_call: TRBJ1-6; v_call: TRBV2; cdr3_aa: ASSSEGFNSPLH
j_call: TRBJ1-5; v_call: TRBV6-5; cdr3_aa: ASSLQGASNQPQH
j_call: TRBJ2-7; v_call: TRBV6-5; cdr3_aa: ASRLLATSYEQY
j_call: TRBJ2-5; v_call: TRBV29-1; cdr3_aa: SVEDPEGSETQY
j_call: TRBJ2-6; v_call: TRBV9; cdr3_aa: ASSVGTGAGANVLT
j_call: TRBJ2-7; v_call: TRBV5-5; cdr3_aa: ASSPQGDAYEQY
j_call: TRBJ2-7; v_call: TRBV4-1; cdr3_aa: ASSQAPLAVNEQY
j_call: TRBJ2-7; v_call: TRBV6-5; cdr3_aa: ASSLAGYEQY
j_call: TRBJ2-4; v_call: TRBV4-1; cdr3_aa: ASSQLQGLQY
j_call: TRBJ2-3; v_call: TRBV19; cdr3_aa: ASSGSGSGNTQY
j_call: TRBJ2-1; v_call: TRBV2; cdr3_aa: ASTSGIYNEQF
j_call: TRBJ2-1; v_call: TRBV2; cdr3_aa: ASIRGLSYNEQF
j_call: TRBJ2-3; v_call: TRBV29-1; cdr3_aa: SVEARSGKNTDTQY
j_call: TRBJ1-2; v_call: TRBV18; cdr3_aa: ASSPADRGNYGYT
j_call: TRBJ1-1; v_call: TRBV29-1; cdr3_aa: SVDAGWGQNTEAF
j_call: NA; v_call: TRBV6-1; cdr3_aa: ASSRDSHYEQY
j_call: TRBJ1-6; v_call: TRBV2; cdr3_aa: ASIRGASPLH
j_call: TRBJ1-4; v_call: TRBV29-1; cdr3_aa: SVGVTGWREKLF
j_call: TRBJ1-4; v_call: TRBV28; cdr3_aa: ASSWPRGNEKLF
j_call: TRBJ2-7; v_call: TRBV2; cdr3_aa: ASRLTSYEQY
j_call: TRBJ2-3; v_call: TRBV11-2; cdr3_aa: ASSLEGHSTDTQY
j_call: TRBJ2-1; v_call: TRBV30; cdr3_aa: AWSVRGRGDNEQF
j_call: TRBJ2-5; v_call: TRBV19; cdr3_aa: ASGVGSGETQY
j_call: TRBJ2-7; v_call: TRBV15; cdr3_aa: ATSRDFLASGHEQY
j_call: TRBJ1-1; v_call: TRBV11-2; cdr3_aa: ASSLGVTGSEAF
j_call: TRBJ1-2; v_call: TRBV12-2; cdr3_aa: ASRGHYSNYGYT
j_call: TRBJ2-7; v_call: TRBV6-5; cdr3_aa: ASSYSVRVTTYEQY
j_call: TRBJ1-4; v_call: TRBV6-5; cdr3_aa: ASRPQGTVEKLF
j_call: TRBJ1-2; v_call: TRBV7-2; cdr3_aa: ASSLEPTRIFNYGYT
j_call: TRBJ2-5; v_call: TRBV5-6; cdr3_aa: ASSPTSGGQETQY
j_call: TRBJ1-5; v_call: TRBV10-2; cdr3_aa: ASTPTQRDQPQH
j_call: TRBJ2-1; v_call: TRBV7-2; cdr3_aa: ASSLRGGSSFNEQF
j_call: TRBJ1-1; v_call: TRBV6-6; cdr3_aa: ASTPRTVMNTEAF